This TCR beta chain appears in the sequencing data of a study of T cells after yellow fever vaccination. General study findings and limits: Researchers cautioned that FACS-sorted repertoires could harbor abundant clonotypes contaminating from the bulk population.

They built TCR cDNA with 5'RACE template switching, a step that put in a universal primer site and UMIs. TCRdb reanalysed the 5' RACE reads using MiXCR and keeps one entry per CDR3 protein. The sample has some 69,000 distinct CDR3 sequences; roughly 6% are singletons. Per germline, CDR1 DFQATT and CDR2 SNEGSKA (reference sequence). The germline V and J ends were trimmed by 2 bases and 4 bases, with 11 bases remaining between them. The CDR3 is 13 residues long. The table lists this clonotype with many counts. Its cognate antigen is unknown. The chain uses TRBV20-1 and TRBJ1-2; D not resolved. The source material was CD4+ T cells sorted from PBMCs, sampled around 15 days after the first yellow fever vaccination. The clonotype originates from a man between 18 and 35 years old who received the YFV17D yellow fever vaccine. This CDR3 reads CSARKPRVYGYTF. The CDR3 coding sequence is TGCAGTGCTAGAAAGCCTCGGGTCTATGGCTACACCTTC.